This TCR beta chain was documented in a study of cytomegalovirus exposure and HLA in healthy donors. Study-wide background: Of about 390 genotyped donors, 80% to 85% grouped in the Caucasian-associated ancestry cluster. The study's findings and limits: The authors later found HLA-associated TCR beta chains more clonally expanded than equally common others. TCR beta chain V- and J-gene trimming was linked, in a later analysis, to a missense variant in DCLRE1C.

The study ran its PCR with 60 Vbeta and 13 Jbeta primers. The method was immunoSEQ multiplex PCR; TCRdb's version includes in-frame clones alone and lacks a portion of them. The table has about 130,000 clones, over 60% seen once; the top ten hold more than 4%. The V segment lost 5 bases and the J segment 8 bases; nucleotides outside the gene matches: 4. Germline CDR1 SGHVS, CDR2 FNYEAQ. The CDR3 is made up of 13 amino acids. With regard to this clone: The antigen remains undetermined.

The clonotype was recovered from a male donor in good health and CMV-seropositive. The sequencing input was PBMCs. The rearrangement uses TRBV7-6 and TRBJ2-1; 9 nucleotides align to TRBD2. DNA of the CDR3: TGTGCCAGCAGCGCTAGCGGGAAGTATGAGCAGTTCTTC. Its translation: CASSASGKYEQFF.